The 16 T cell receptor beta chains below all came from one sample that was sequenced in a study of blood T cell repertoires in COVID-19. Measured with immunoSEQ multiplex PCR; TCRdb has only the in-frame clones, and not every one. The table has over 55,000 clones, over 70% seen once. Sequences were obtained from peripheral blood. Every receptor here comes from a middle-aged man with active COVID-19.

The J gene is TRBJ1-3, the V gene TRBV5-6; D ambiguous. The V gene's germline CDR1 is SGHDT and CDR2 YYEEEE. The ends were cut back, 2 bases at V and 2 bases at J, with 14 bases in the middle. This CDR3 spans 16 amino acids. The CDR3 coding sequence is TGTGCCAGCAGCTTAGGAGCTTCCCGTCCTGGAAACACCATATATTTT. Protein: CASSLGASRPGNTIYF.

V gene TRBV27 combines with J gene TRBJ2-3; 11 bases agree with TRBD2. V shed 7 bases, J shed 5 bases, and the junction held 8 bases outside the gene matches. Germline V gene sequence: CDR1 MNHEY, CDR2 SMNVEV (reference sequence). The CDR3 is 15 amino acids. CDR3 in DNA: TGTGCCAGCACGAGACTAGGACTAGCGGGAGATACGCAGTATTTT. Its protein product is CASTRLGLAGDTQYF.

This chain links TRBV20-1 with TRBJ2-1, with D tentatively TRBD2 (5 bases). Germline V gene lookup returns CDR1 DFQATT and CDR2 SNEGSKA (reference sequence). V was clipped by 3 bases and J by 5 bases, with 20 bases between them. This CDR3 contains 16 residues. The CDR3: CSASPPLGLGNNEQFF. The CDR3 coding sequence is TGCAGTGCTAGTCCTCCTTTAGGACTGGGGAACAATGAGCAGTTCTTC.

This sequence joins TRBV6-5 and TRBJ1-1; D is unclear. The V gene's germline CDR1 is MNHEY and CDR2 SVGAGI. Trimming left V 4 bases short and J 4 bases short, with 13 bases between. This CDR3 spans 14 amino acids. CDR3 loop: CASSFTSSGTEAFF. CDR3 coding DNA: TGTGCCAGCAGTTTTACCTCGTCGGGCACTGAAGCTTTCTTT.

This clone was counted once. The chain employs TRBV18 and TRBJ1-5, with D possibly being TRBD1 (6 bases). Deletions cut 4 bases from V and 7 bases from J, with 14 bases between. The CDR3 runs 14 residues. From germline, CDR1 is KGHSH and CDR2 LQKENI. CDR3 DNA: TGTGCCAGCTCACGAATCACAGGGAGACAGCCCCAGCATTTT. Its protein product is CASSRITGRQPQHF. The complete variable domain, with remaining parts taken from reference TRBV18 and TRBJ1-5, reads NAGVMQNPRHLVRRRGQEARLRCSPMKGHSHVYWYRQLPEEGLKFMVYLQKENIIDESGMPKERFSAEFPKEGPSILRIQQVVRGDSAAYFCASSRITGRQPQHFGDGTRLSIL.

The chain employs TRBV7-9 and TRBJ2-1; D is perhaps TRBD2 (6 bases). Germline CDR1 and CDR2: SEHNR and FQNEAQ (reference sequence). The CDR3 covers 19 residues. Trimming cost V 5 bases and J 0 bases, with 23 bases left between them. The CDR3 here is CASSPLGLAYSNSYNEQFF. The CDR3 DNA reads as TGTGCCAGCAGCCCGCTCGGGCTAGCGTACTCCAACTCCTACAATGAGCAGTTCTTC.

The chain couples TRBV5-1 to TRBJ2-5; a possible D gene is TRBD1 (5 bases). The V end was cut by 4 bases, the J end by 2 bases, with 12 bases between. The CDR3 is 14 amino acids. Per the germline V gene, CDR1 is SGHRS and CDR2 is YFSETQ. CDR3 DNA sequence: TGCGCCAGCAGCCCAACAGGCCAGCAAGAGACCCAGTACTTC. Its translation: CASSPTGQQETQYF.

This sequence joins TRBV7-3 and TRBJ2-1; TRBD2 agrees at 9 bases. There are 14 residues in the CDR3. V shed 6 bases, J shed 8 bases, and the junction held 8 bases outside the gene matches. Germline CDR1 is SGHTA and CDR2 is FQGTGA. The DNA for the CDR3 is TGTGCCAGCAGAGCCGGGACTAGCATGGATGAGCAGTTCTTC. This codes for CASRAGTSMDEQFF.

The chain carries TRBV5-1 and TRBJ1-2; weak D call: TRBD1 (5 bases). This CDR3 is built from 12 residues. Trimming left V 7 bases short and J 8 bases short, with 15 bases between. CDR1 SGHRS and CDR2 YFSETQ come from the germline V gene. The CDR3 protein is CASREGVGGYTF. The CDR3 DNA reads as TGCGCCAGCCGCGAAGGGGTAGGGGGCTACACCTTC.

This clone has only a few counts. V and J are TRBV7-9 and TRBJ1-1; a weak D match, TRBD1 (6 bases). Per germline, CDR1 SEHNR and CDR2 FQNEAQ (reference sequence). The CDR3 loop spans 13 amino acids. The V gene lost 8 bases and the J gene lost 3 bases, with 13 bases spanning the gap. CDR3 in amino acids: CASGAGADTEAFF. DNA of the CDR3: TGTGCCAGCGGCGCAGGGGCGGACACTGAAGCTTTCTTT.

The V call is TRBV4-2, the J call TRBJ1-3; the D is unclear. Looked up from germline, CDR1 is LGHNA and CDR2 is YNFKEQ. Trimming left V 4 bases short and J 4 bases short, with 17 bases between. The CDR3 runs to 16 residues. CDR3 sequence: CASSLSREVTGNTIYF. CDR3 in DNA: TGTGCCAGCAGCCTTTCACGGGAAGTGACAGGAAACACCATATATTTT.

The chain joins TRBV5-1 to TRBJ2-3; 8 bases line up with TRBD2. V gave up 2 bases and J gave up 1 base; unmatched junction bases: 0. The CDR3 covers 14 residues. The germline V gene has CDR1 SGHRS and CDR2 YFSETQ. CDR3 nucleotide sequence: TGCGCCAGCAGCTTAGCGGGAGGCACAGATACGCAGTATTTT. This codes for CASSLAGGTDTQYF.

The V call is TRBV28, the J call TRBJ1-2; 7 positions agree with TRBD1. CDR3 length: 15 amino acids. Germline V gene lookup returns CDR1 MDHEN and CDR2 SYDVKM. V shed 1 base and J 2 bases; nucleotides not matched to a gene: 4. The CDR3 nucleotides are TGTGCCAGCAGTTTATCCACAGGGGTCAACTATGGCTACACCTTC. It is translated as CASSLSTGVNYGYTF.

The genes are TRBV6-2 or TRBV6-3 and TRBJ1-1; no definite D call. With 2 bases removed from V and 3 bases from J, the gap between germline ends came to 7 bases. Germline assignment: CDR1 MNHEY and CDR2 SVGEGT. The CDR3 extends over 13 amino acids. CDR3 region: CASSYLTHTEAFF. For the CDR3, the DNA is TGTGCCAGCAGTTACCTAACCCACACTGAAGCTTTCTTT.

The chain uses TRBV28 and TRBJ2-4, with D tentatively TRBD1 (5 bases). Trimming cost V 2 bases and J 0 bases, with 11 bases left between them. From germline, CDR1 is MDHEN and CDR2 SYDVKM. This CDR3 spans 16 amino acids. As DNA, the CDR3 is TGTGCCAGCAGTTTACGCGGACAACGAGCCAAAAACATTCAGTACTTC. Amino acid sequence: CASSLRGQRAKNIQYF.

J is TRBJ2-1 and V is TRBV30; 13 nucleotides match TRBD2. J lost 7 bases, V lost 3 bases, and 3 bases had no gene match. CDR3 size: 14 residues. The V gene's germline CDR1 is GTSNPN and CDR2 SVGIG (reference sequence). CDR3 sequence (DNA): TGTGCCTGGAGCCGGACTAGCGGGAGAAATGAGCAGTTCTTC. Translating it yields CAWSRTSGRNEQFF.